Reported below is one TCR beta chain. Per germline, CDR1 MNHEY and CDR2 SMNVEV (reference sequence). V lost 8 bases and J lost 4, with 30 bases in between. This CDR3 spans 19 amino acids. This record comes from a study of T-cell reconstitution after alpha-beta-depleted transplantation in children. Preparation of the TCRbeta library involved a method that used unique molecular identifiers. TCRdb reanalysed the PCR reads using MiXCR and keeps one entry per CDR3 protein. The repertoire holds approximately 340,000 distinct CDR3 sequences, with about 9.3% as singletons. The chain employs TRBV27 and TRBJ2-1; D unclear. This material consisted of PBMCs from the stem cell graft donor, taken from the stem cell graft. This TCR came from a human donor who donated a stem cell graft to a child with acute lymphoblastic leukemia. For the CDR3, the DNA is TGTGCCAGCGGCCCGACGTACGTAAAGCAGACGAAGGCGTACAATGAGCAGTTCTTC. This sequence encodes CASGPTYVKQTKAYNEQFF.